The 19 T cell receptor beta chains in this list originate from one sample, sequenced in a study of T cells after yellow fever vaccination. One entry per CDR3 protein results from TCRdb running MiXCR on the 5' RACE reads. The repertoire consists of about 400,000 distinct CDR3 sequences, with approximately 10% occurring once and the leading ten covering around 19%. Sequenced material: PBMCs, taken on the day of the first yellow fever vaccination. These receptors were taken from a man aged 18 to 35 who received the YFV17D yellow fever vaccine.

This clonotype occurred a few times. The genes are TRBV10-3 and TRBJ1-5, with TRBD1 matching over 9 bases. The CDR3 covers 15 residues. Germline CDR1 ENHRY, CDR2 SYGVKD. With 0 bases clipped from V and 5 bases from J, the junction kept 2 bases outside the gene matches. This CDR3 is CAISESRTGDQPQHF. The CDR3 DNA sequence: TGTGCCATCAGTGAGTCGAGGACAGGGGATCAGCCCCAGCATTTT.

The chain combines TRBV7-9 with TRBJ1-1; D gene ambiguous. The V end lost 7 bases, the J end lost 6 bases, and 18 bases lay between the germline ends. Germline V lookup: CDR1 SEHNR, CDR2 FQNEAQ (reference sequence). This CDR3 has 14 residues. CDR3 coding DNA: TGTGCCAGCACCAAGCCAAGGGTTGAATCTGAAGCTTTCTTT. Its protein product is CASTKPRVESEAFF.

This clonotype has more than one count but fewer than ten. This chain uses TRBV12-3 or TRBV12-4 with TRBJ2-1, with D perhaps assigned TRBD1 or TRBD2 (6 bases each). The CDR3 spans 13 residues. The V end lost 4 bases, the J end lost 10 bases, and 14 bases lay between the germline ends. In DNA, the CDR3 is TGTGCCAGCAGTTCTGAGGGGGGAGGAGAGCAGTTCTTC. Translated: CASSSEGGGEQFF.

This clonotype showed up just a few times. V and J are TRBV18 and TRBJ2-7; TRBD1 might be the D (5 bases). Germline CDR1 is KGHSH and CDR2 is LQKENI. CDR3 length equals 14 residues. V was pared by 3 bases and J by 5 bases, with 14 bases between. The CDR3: CASSPTGFDDEQYF. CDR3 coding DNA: TGTGCCAGCTCACCCACAGGTTTTGACGACGAGCAGTACTTC.

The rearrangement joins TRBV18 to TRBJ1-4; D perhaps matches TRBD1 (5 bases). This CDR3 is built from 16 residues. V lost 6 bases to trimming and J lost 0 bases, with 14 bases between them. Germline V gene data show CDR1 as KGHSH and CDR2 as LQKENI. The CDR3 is CASSQMGGATNEKLFF. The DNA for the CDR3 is TGTGCCAGCTCCCAAATGGGGGGTGCAACTAATGAAAAACTGTTTTTT.

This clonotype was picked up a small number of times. CDR3 protein: CASSLLGIGNTIYF. In DNA, the CDR3 is TGTGCCAGCAGCTTGCTCGGGATCGGAAACACCATATATTTT. The chain employs TRBV5-8 and TRBJ1-3; D gene uncertain. Trimming stripped 1 base from V and 4 bases from J, with 9 bases between. Germline CDR1 reads SGHTS; CDR2 reads YDEGEE. The CDR3 is 14 amino acids. Full variable domain (outside the CDR3, taken from reference TRBV5-8 and TRBJ1-3): EAGVTQSPTHLIKTRGQQATLRCSPISGHTSVYWYQQALGLGLQFLLWYDEGEERNRGNFPPRFSGRQFPNYSSELNVNALELEDSALYLCASSLLGIGNTIYFGEGSWLTVV.

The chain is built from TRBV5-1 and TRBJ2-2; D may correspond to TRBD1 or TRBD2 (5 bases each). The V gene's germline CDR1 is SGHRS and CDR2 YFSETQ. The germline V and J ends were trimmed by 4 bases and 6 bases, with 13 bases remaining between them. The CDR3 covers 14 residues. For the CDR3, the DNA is TGCGCCAGCAGCCCTGAGGTGGGGGCCGGGGAGCTGTTTTTT. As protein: CASSPEVGAGELFF.

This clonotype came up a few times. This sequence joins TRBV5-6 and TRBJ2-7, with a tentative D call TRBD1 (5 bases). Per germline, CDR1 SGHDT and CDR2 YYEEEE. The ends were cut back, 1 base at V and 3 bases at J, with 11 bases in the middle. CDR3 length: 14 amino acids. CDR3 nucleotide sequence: TGTGCCAGCAGCTTGTGGGGCTCAAACTACGAGCAGTACGTC. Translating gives CASSLWGSNYEQYV.

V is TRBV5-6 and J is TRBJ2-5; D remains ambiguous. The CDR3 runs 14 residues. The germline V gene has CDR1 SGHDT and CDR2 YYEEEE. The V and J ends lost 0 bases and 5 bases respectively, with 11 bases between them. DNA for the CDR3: TGTGCCAGCAGCTTGGGGGGATCTTGGGAGACCCAGTACTTC. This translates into CASSLGGSWETQYF.

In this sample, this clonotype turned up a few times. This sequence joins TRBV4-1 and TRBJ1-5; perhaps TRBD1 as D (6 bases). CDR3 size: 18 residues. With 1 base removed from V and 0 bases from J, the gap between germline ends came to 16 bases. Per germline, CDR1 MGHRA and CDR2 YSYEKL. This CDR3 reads CASSQGARGAYSNQPQHF. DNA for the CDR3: TGCGCCAGCAGCCAAGGGGCCCGGGGGGCCTATAGCAATCAGCCCCAGCATTTT.

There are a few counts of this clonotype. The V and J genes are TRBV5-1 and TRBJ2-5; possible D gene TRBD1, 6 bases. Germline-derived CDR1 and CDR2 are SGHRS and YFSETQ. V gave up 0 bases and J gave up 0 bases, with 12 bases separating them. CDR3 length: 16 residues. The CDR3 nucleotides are TGCGCCAGCAGCTTGGAGGCCCAGGGGTACCAAGAGACCCAGTACTTC. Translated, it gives CASSLEAQGYQETQYF.

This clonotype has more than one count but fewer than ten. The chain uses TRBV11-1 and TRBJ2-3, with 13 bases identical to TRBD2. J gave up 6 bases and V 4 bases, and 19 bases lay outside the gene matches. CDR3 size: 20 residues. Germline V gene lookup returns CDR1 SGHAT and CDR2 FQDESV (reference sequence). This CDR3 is CASSSGLAGDPRFVPDTQYF. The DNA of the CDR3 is TGTGCCAGCAGCTCCGGACTAGCGGGGGACCCAAGGTTCGTTCCGGATACGCAGTATTTT.

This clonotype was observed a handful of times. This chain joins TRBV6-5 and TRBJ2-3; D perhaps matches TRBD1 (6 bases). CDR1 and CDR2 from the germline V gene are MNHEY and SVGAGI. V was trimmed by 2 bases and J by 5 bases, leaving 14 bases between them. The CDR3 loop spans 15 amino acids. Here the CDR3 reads CASSYKGRGRDTQYF. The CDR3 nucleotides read TGTGCCAGCAGTTACAAGGGCAGGGGTCGAGATACGCAGTATTTT.

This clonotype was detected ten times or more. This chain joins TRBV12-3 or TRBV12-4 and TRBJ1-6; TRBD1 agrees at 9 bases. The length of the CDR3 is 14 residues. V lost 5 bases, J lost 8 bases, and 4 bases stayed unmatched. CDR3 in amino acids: CASSPGQGYSPLHF. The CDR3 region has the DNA TGTGCCAGCAGTCCGGGACAGGGCTATTCACCCCTCCACTTT.

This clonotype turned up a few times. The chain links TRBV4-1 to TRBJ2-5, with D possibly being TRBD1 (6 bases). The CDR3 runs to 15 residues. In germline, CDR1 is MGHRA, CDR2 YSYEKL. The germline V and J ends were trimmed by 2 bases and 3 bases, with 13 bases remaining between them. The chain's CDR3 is CASSQRQVSEETQYF. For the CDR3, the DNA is TGCGCCAGCAGCCAAAGACAGGTTTCTGAAGAGACCCAGTACTTC.

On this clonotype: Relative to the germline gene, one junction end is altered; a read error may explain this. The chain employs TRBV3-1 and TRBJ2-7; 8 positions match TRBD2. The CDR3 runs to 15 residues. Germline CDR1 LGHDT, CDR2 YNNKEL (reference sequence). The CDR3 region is CASCQDPGTSYEQYF. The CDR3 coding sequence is TGTGCCAGCTGCCAAGATCCCGGGACTAGCTACGAGCAGTACTTC.

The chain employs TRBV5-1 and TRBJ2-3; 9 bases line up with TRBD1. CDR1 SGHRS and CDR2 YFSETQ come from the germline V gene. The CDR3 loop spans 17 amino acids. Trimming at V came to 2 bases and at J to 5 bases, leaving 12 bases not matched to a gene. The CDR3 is CASSFGRQGGPGDTQYF. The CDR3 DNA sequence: TGCGCCAGCAGCTTTGGCAGACAGGGGGGACCTGGAGATACGCAGTATTTT. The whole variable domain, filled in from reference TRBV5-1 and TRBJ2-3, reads KAGVTQTPRYLIKTRGQQVTLSCSPISGHRSVSWYQQTPGQGLQFLFEYFSETQRNKGNFPGRFSGRQFSNSRSEMNVSTLELGDSALYLCASSFGRQGGPGDTQYFGPGTRLTVL.

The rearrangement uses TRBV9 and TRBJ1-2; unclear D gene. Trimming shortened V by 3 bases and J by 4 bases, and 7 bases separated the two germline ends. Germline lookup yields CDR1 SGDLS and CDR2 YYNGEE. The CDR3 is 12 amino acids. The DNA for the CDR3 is TGTGCCAGCAGCGCGGACCTCTATGGCTACACCTTC. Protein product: CASSADLYGYTF.

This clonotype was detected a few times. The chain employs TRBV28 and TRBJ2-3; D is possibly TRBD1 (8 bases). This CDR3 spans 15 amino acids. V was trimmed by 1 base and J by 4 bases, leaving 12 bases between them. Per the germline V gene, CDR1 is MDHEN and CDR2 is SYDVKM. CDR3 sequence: CASSLYRGRADTQYF. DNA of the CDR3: TGTGCCAGCAGTTTATACAGGGGGAGGGCAGATACGCAGTATTTT.